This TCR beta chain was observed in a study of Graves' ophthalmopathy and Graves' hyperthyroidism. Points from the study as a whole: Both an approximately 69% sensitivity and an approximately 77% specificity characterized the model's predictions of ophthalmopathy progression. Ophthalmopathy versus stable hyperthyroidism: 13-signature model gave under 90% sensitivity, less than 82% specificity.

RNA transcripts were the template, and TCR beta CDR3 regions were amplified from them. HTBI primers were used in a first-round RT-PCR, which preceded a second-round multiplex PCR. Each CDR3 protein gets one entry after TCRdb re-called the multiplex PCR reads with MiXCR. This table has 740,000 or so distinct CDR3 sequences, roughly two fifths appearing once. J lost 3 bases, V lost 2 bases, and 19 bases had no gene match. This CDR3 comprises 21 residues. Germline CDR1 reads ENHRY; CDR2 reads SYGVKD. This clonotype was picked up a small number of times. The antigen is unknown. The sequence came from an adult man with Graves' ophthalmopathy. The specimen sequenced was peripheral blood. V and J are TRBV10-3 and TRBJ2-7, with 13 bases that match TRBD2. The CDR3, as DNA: TGTGCCATCAGTGAGCCGGACCCACAAGGGTGGACTAGCGGGAGAAACTACGAGCAGTACTTC. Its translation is CAISEPDPQGWTSGRNYEQYF.